These 26 T cell receptor beta chains originate from one sample sequenced in a study of T cells in localized non-small cell lung cancer. Assay: immunoSEQ multiplex PCR; the TCRdb copy retains only in-frame clones and omits some. The data hold around 25,000 clones, with approximately 90% observed a single time. The material was peripheral blood, obtained before any cancer treatment. The receptors shown here come from a woman aged 35 to 75 with stage I lung adenocarcinoma.

The chain employs TRBV28 and TRBJ1-2, with D unresolved. This CDR3 spans 12 amino acids. Per germline, CDR1 MDHEN and CDR2 SYDVKM. V lost 6 bases and J lost 1, with 6 bases in between. The CDR3 nucleotides are TGTGCCAGCAGGACTGTTAACTATGGCTACACCTTC. Its protein is CASRTVNYGYTF.

The chain employs TRBV28 and TRBJ2-1, with 10 bases fitting TRBD2. The ends lost 2 bases at V and 6 bases at J; junction bases unmatched: 7. The CDR3 runs to 16 residues. The germline V gene encodes CDR1 MDHEN and CDR2 SYDVKM. For the CDR3, the DNA is TGTGCCAGCAGTTTAGATCTAGCGGGAGAGGCCAATGAGCAGTTCTTC. Amino acids: CASSLDLAGEANEQFF.

The rearrangement uses TRBV5-8 and TRBJ2-2; perhaps D is TRBD1 or TRBD2 (6 bases each). CDR1 and CDR2 from the germline V gene are SGHTS and YDEGEE. The CDR3 extends over 16 amino acids. The ends were cut back, 4 bases at V and 4 bases at J, with 17 bases in the middle. The CDR3 loop reads CASSPAGGRITGELFF. For the CDR3, the DNA is TGTGCCAGCAGCCCGGCTGGGGGGCGCATCACCGGGGAGCTGTTTTTT.

This clone has a single count. This chain joins TRBV10-2 and TRBJ2-5, with D possibly TRBD2 on 7 matching bases. V was shortened by 2 bases and J by 1 base, with 14 bases between the two germline ends. This CDR3 comprises 16 residues. CDR1 is WSHSY, CDR2 SAAADI, per germline. The CDR3 loop reads CASSERGGGSQETQYF. CDR3 in DNA: TGCGCCAGCAGTGAGCGAGGGGGAGGGTCCCAAGAGACCCAGTACTTC.

The V gene is TRBV11-2, the J gene TRBJ2-7, with unresolved D. The CDR3 is made up of 13 amino acids. CDR1 and CDR2 from the germline V gene are SGHAT and FQNNGV. The V gene lost 5 bases and the J gene lost 7 bases, with 15 bases spanning the gap. The chain's CDR3 is CASSATDTHEQYF. In nucleotides, the CDR3 is TGTGCCAGCAGCGCTACTGACACCCATGAGCAGTACTTC.

DNA for the CDR3: TGTGCCAGCGGGGGGACAGTCCTACATTTT. It encodes CASGGTVLHF. The chain carries TRBV6-5 and TRBJ1-5, with TRBD1 matching over 7 bases. From germline, CDR1 is MNHEY and CDR2 SVGAGI. V was clipped by 8 bases and J by 16 bases; unmatched bases: 8. CDR3 length: 10 residues.

The chain joins TRBV5-1 to TRBJ2-1; 9 bases match TRBD1. The CDR3 consists of 15 residues. Germline V gene sequence: CDR1 SGHRS, CDR2 YFSETQ. The junction had 2 bases not matched to a gene; V was cut back by 0 bases and J by 4 bases. CDR3 sequence reads: CASSLGTGEYNEQFF. For the CDR3, the DNA is TGCGCCAGCAGCTTGGGGACAGGGGAATACAATGAGCAGTTCTTC.

The chain recombines TRBV19 with TRBJ2-2; D not resolved. There are 13 residues in the CDR3. Per the germline V gene, CDR1 is LNHDA and CDR2 is SQIVND (reference sequence). V was cut by 3 bases and J by 6 bases, with 8 bases left in between. This CDR3 reads CASSMVYPGELFF. In DNA form, the CDR3 reads TGTGCCAGTAGTATGGTATATCCCGGGGAGCTGTTTTTT.

J is TRBJ2-2 and V is TRBV30; the D gene could be TRBD1 or TRBD2 (5 bases each). The CDR3 spans 12 residues. Germline V lookup: CDR1 GTSNPN, CDR2 SVGIG (reference sequence). Trimming stripped 0 bases from V and 7 bases from J, with 6 bases between. CDR3 sequence reads: CAWSVGGGELFF. The DNA for the CDR3 is TGTGCCTGGAGTGTTGGGGGCGGGGAGCTGTTTTTT.

The chain uses TRBV20-1 and TRBJ2-7; D gene uncertain. The germline V gene has CDR1 DFQATT and CDR2 SNEGSKA (reference sequence). The ends were cut back, 0 bases at V and 5 bases at J, with 5 bases in the middle. CDR3 length: 11 residues. This CDR3 is CSARDRNEQYF. The CDR3 region has the DNA TGCAGTGCTAGAGATCGTAACGAGCAGTACTTC.

The rearrangement links TRBV15 to TRBJ1-2; tentative D call: TRBD1 (5 bases). The CDR3 runs 15 residues. CDR1 and CDR2 (germline): LNHNV, YYDKDF (reference sequence). The V end was cut by 0 bases, the J end by 7 bases, with 15 bases between. In nucleotides, the CDR3 is TGTGCCACCAGCAGAGATATGAGGCAGGGCGGTGGCTACACCTTC. Protein product: CATSRDMRQGGGYTF.

The rearrangement joins TRBV20-1 to TRBJ2-1, with D hard to call. The germline CDR1 and CDR2 sequences are DFQATT and SNEGSKA (reference sequence). Deletions cut 4 bases from V and 4 bases from J, with 5 bases between. This CDR3 has 11 amino acids. The CDR3 DNA reads as TGCAGTGCTAAGGATTACAATGAGCAGTTCTTC. As protein: CSAKDYNEQFF.

The V and J genes are TRBV11-1 and TRBJ2-5; weak D call: TRBD2 (5 bases). The CDR3 runs to 14 residues. V was shortened by 0 bases and J by 2 bases, with 7 bases between the two germline ends. Germline values: CDR1 SGHAT, CDR2 FQDESV (reference sequence). CDR3 in amino acids: CASSLAPGQETQYF. DNA for the CDR3: TGTGCCAGCAGCTTAGCGCCGGGACAAGAGACCCAGTACTTC.

Comment on this clone: One end of the junction is discordant with germline, which a read error may explain. The V and J genes are TRBV7-9 and TRBJ2-1, with a tentative D call TRBD1 (5 bases). The CDR3 loop spans 16 amino acids. Germline V gene lookup returns CDR1 SEHNR and CDR2 FQNEAQ (reference sequence). CDR3 nucleotide sequence: TGTGCCAGCAGCTTAGTAGAGTGGCTAGGCCAAGGGGTATTGATCTTC. It is translated as CASSLVEWLGQGVLIF.

This chain links TRBV27 with TRBJ1-5; D perhaps matches TRBD1 (5 bases). The CDR3 consists of 12 residues. The germline gives CDR1 MNHEY, CDR2 SMNVEV (reference sequence). The V and J ends lost 11 bases and 8 bases respectively, with 16 bases between them. CDR3 coding DNA: TGTGCCGTCCAGGGTGTTGGGGAGCCCCAGCATTTT. Its protein is CAVQGVGEPQHF.

The CDR3 nucleotides read TGCAGCGTTGGGGTAGGGGGGGGAAAGACCCAGTACTTC. Its translation: CSVGVGGGKTQYF. The chain joins TRBV29-1 to TRBJ2-5, with D possibly TRBD2 on 7 matching bases. This CDR3 is built from 13 residues. The germline V gene encodes CDR1 SQVTM and CDR2 ANQGSEA. V lost 4 bases and J lost 6, with 15 bases in between.

The V call is TRBV27, the J call TRBJ2-5, with TRBD2 matching over 13 bases. Germline CDR1 is MNHEY and CDR2 is SMNVEV (reference sequence). CDR3 length equals 16 residues. V lost 5 bases and J lost 3; bases outside the gene matches: 6. CDR3 sequence (DNA): TGTGCCAGCAGTCGCCTCGGGACTAGCGGGAAAGAGACCCAGTACTTC. It specifies CASSRLGTSGKETQYF.

This chain connects TRBV28 to TRBJ2-1; unclear D gene. V was cut by 4 bases and J by 15 bases, with 13 bases left in between. The CDR3 length is 11 residues. The germline V gene encodes CDR1 MDHEN and CDR2 SYDVKM. The chain's CDR3 is CASSSPRQGFF. The DNA of the CDR3 is TGTGCCAGCAGTTCGCCCAGGCAAGGGTTCTTC.

This clone was found a few times. V is TRBV15 and J is TRBJ1-3; 8 bases line up with TRBD1. Germline lookup yields CDR1 LNHNV and CDR2 YYDKDF (reference sequence). The V and J ends lost 0 bases and 4 bases, in that order; junction bases with no gene match: 5. The CDR3 is 16 residues long. The CDR3 DNA reads as TGTGCCACCAGCAGAGACCCAGGGGGCGCGGGAAACACCATATATTTT. This encodes CATSRDPGGAGNTIYF.

V is TRBV19 and J is TRBJ1-1; no clear D. CDR1 LNHDA and CDR2 SQIVND come from the germline V gene (reference sequence). CDR3 size: 15 residues. V was pared by 5 bases and J by 1 base, with 14 bases between. The CDR3 DNA follows: TGTGCCAGTAGTCCTTCGGTTGGGCCGAACACTGAAGCTTTCTTT. This encodes CASSPSVGPNTEAFF.

V gene TRBV6-5 combines with J gene TRBJ2-3, with D perhaps given as TRBD1 or TRBD2 (5 bases each). Trimming took off 2 bases at V and 1 base at J, with 10 bases between the two ends. Germline V gene data show CDR1 as MNHEY and CDR2 as SVGAGI. There are 15 residues in the CDR3. DNA for the CDR3: TGTGCCAGCAGTTACGCGCAGGGACGCACAGATACGCAGTATTTT. Its translation is CASSYAQGRTDTQYF.

V gene TRBV7-2 combines with J gene TRBJ2-7; 8 nucleotides match TRBD1. CDR3 length: 16 residues. Germline V CDR1 and CDR2: SGHTA, FQGNSA. J gave up 7 bases and V 5 bases, and 16 bases lay outside the gene matches. This chain's CDR3 is CASSGGQGASWWEQYF. CDR3 in DNA: TGTGCCAGCAGCGGCGGGCAGGGGGCGTCTTGGTGGGAGCAGTACTTC.

The V gene is TRBV5-1, the J gene TRBJ1-1, with D unclear. CDR3 size: 13 residues. V was cut by 1 base and J by 1 base, with 5 bases left in between. Germline V CDR1 and CDR2: SGHRS, YFSETQ. Written as DNA, the CDR3 is TGCGCCAGCAGCTTGAGTACGAACACTGAAGCTTTCTTT. Amino acids: CASSLSTNTEAFF.

This clone has just one count. The rearrangement uses TRBV5-1 and TRBJ2-1; no clear D. The CDR3 totals 16 residues. Germline-derived CDR1 and CDR2 are SGHRS and YFSETQ. V was shortened by 0 bases and J by 0 bases, with 10 bases between the two germline ends. CDR3 loop: CASSLDILSSYNEQFF. The CDR3 DNA sequence: TGCGCCAGCAGCTTGGATATTCTCAGCTCCTACAATGAGCAGTTCTTC.

In the case of this clone: One end of the junction fails to match germline, which may point to a read error. V is TRBV29-1 and J is TRBJ2-7; 8 nucleotides line up with TRBD2. The CDR3 has 13 residues. CDR1 and CDR2 from the germline V gene are SQVTM and ANQGSEA. The CDR3 protein is CSVEAGDGYEQYF. CDR3 nucleotide sequence: TGCAGCGTCGAAGCGGGAGACGGCTACGAGCAGTACTTC.

The gene calls are TRBV10-1 and TRBJ1-5; D is unclear. Per germline, CDR1 WNHNN and CDR2 SYGVQD (reference sequence). The CDR3 is 16 residues long. Trimming left V 4 bases short and J 0 bases short, with 13 bases between. CDR3 protein: CASSARAAYSNQPQHF. Here the CDR3 DNA reads TGCGCCAGCAGTGCTAGGGCAGCTTATAGCAATCAGCCCCAGCATTTT.